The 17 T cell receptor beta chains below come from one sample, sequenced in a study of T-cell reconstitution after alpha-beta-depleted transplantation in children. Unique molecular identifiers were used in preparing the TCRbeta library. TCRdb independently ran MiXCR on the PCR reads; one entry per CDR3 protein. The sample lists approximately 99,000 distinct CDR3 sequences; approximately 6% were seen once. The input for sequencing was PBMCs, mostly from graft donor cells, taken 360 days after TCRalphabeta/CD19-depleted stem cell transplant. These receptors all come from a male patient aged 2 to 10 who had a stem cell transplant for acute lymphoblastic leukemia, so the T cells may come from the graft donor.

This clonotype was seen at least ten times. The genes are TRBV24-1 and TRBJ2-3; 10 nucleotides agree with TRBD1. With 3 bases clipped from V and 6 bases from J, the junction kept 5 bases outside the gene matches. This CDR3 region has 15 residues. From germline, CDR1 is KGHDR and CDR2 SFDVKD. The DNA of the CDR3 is TGTGCCACCAGTGATGCCGGGACAGGGGTGGATACGCAGTATTTT. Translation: CATSDAGTGVDTQYF.

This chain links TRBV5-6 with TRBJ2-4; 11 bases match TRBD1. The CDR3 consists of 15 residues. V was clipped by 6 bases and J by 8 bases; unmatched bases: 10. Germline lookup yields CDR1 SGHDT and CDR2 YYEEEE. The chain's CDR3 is CASIAWGTGGYIQYF. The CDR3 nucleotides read TGTGCCAGCATAGCTTGGGGGACAGGGGGTTACATTCAGTACTTC.

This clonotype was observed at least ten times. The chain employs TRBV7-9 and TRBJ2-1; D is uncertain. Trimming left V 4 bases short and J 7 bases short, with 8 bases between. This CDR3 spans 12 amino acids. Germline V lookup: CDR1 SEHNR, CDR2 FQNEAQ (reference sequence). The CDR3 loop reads CASSWYSNEQFF. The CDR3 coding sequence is TGTGCCAGCAGCTGGTACAGTAATGAGCAGTTCTTC.

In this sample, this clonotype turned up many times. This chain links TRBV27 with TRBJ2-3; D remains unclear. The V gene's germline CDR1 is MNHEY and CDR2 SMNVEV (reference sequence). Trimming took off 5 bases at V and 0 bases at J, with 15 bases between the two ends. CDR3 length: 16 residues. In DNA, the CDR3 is TGTGCCAGCAGTCCAACCCTTCACTTTAGCACAGATACGCAGTATTTT. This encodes CASSPTLHFSTDTQYF.

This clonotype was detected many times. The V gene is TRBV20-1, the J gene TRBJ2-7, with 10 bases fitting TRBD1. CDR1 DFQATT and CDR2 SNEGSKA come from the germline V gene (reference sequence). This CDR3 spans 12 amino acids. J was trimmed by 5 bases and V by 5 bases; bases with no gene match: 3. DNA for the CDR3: TGCAGTGCTCCCGACAGGGGGCACGAGCAGTACTTC. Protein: CSAPDRGHEQYF.

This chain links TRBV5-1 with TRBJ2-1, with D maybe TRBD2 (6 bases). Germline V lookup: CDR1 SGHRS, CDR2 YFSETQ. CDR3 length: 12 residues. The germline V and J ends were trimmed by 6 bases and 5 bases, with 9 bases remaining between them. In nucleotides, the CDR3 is TGCGCCAGCAAACTAGCCCACAATGAGCAGTTCTTC. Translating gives CASKLAHNEQFF.

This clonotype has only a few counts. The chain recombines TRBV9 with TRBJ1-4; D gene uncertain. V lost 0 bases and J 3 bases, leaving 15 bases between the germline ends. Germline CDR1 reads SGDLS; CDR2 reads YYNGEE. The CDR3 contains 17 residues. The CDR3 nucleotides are TGTGCCAGCAGCGTAGAAGGTTTGGCAAGCCCTAATGAAAAACTGTTTTTT. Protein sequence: CASSVEGLASPNEKLFF.

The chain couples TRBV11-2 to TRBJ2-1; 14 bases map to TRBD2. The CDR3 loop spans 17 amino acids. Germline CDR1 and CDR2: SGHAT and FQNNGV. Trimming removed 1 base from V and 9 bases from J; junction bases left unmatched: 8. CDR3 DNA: TGTGCCAGCAGCTTAGTGGATGGGACTAGCGGGAGCGGTGAGCAGTTCTTC. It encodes CASSLVDGTSGSGEQFF.

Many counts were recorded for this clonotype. The CDR3 loop reads CASSLRWVTSGNTIYF. The CDR3 DNA follows: TGTGCCAGCAGTTTAAGATGGGTTACCTCTGGAAACACCATATATTTT. This rearrangement joins TRBV27 to TRBJ1-3; D remains unclear. This CDR3 contains 16 residues. From germline, CDR1 is MNHEY and CDR2 SMNVEV (reference sequence). V lost 2 bases and J 0 bases, leaving 11 bases between the germline ends.

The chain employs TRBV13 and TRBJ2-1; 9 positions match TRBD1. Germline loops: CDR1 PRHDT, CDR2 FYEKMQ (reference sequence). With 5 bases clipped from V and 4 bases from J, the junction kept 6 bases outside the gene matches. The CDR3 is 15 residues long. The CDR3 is CASSDDRGSYNEQFF. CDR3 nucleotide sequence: TGTGCCAGCAGCGACGACAGGGGGTCTTACAATGAGCAGTTCTTC. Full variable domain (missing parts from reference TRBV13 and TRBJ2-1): AAGVIQSPRHLIKEKRETATLKCYPIPRHDTVYWYQQGPGQDPQFLISFYEKMQSDKGSIPDRFSAQQFSDYHSELNMSSLELGDSALYFCASSDDRGSYNEQFFGPGTRLTVL.

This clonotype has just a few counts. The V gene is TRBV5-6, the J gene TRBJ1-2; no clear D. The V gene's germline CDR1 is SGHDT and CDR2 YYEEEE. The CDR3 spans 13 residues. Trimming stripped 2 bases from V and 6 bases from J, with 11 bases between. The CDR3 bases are TGTGCCAGCAGCTTTCGCGACTTCGATGGCTACACCTTC. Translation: CASSFRDFDGYTF.

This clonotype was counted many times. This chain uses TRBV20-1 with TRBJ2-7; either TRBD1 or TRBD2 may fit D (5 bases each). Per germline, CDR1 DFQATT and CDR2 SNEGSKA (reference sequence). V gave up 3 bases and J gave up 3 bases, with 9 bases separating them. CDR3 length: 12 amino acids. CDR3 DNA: TGCAGTGCTAGGGGGGAAAGCTACGAGCAGTACTTC. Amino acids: CSARGESYEQYF.

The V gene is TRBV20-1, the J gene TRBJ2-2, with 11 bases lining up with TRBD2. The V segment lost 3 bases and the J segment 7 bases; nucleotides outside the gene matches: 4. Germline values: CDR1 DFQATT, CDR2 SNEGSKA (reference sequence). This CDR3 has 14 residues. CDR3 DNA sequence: TGCAGTGCTAGCACTAGCGGGAGCGGCGGGGAGCTGTTTTTT. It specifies CSASTSGSGGELFF.

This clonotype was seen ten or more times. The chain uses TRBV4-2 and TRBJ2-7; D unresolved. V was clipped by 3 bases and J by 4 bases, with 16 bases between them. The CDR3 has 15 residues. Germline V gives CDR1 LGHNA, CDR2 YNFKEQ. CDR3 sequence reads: CASSQETIGPYEQYF. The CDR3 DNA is TGTGCCAGCAGCCAGGAGACGATCGGGCCATACGAGCAGTACTTC.

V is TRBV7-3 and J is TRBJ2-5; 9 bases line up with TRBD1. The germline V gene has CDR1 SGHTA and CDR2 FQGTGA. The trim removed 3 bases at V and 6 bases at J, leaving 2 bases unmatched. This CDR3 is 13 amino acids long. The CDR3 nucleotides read TGTGCCAGCAGCTTGACAGGGGGAAAGACCCAGTACTTC. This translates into CASSLTGGKTQYF.

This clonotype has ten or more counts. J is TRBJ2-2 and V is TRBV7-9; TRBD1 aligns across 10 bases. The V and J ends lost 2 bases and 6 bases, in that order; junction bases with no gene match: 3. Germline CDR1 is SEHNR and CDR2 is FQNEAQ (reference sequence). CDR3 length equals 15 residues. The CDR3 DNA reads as TGTGCCAGCAGCTTAAGGGACAGGGGACCCGGGGAGCTGTTTTTT. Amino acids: CASSLRDRGPGELFF.

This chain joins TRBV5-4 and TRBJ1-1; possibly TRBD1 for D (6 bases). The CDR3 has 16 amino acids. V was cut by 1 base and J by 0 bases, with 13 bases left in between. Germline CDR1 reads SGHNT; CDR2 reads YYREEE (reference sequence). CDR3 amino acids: CASSLPGQNMNTEAFF. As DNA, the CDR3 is TGTGCCAGCAGCTTGCCTGGACAGAACATGAACACTGAAGCTTTCTTT.